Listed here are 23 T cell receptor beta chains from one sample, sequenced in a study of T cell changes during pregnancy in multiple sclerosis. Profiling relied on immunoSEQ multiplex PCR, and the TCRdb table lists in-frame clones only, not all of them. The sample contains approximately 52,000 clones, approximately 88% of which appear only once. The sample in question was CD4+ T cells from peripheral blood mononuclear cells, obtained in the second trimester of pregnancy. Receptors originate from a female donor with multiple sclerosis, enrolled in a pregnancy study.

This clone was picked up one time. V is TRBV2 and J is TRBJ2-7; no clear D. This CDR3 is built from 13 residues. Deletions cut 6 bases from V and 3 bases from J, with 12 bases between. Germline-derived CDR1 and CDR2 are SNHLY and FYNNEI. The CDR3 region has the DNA TGTGCCAGCAGGGCCGGAGAAGGCTACGAGCAGTACTTC. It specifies CASRAGEGYEQYF.

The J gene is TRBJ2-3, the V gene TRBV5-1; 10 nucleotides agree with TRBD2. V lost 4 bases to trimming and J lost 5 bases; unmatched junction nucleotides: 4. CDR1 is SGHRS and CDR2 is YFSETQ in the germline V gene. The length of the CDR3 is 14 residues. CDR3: CASSLAGDIDTQYF. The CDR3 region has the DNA TGCGCCAGCAGCCTAGCGGGAGATATAGATACGCAGTATTTT.

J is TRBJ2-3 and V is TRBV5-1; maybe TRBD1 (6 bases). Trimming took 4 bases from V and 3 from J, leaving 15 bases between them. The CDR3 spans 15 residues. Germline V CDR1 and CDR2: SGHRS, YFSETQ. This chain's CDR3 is CASSADSHPTDTQYF. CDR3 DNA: TGCGCCAGCAGCGCGGACAGTCACCCTACAGATACGCAGTATTTT.

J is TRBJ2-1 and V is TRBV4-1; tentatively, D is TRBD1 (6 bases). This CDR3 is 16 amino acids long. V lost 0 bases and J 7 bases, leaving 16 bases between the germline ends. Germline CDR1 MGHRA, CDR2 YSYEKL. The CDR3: CASSQERTVLFNEQFF. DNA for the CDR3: TGCGCCAGCAGCCAAGAACGGACAGTCTTATTTAATGAGCAGTTCTTC.

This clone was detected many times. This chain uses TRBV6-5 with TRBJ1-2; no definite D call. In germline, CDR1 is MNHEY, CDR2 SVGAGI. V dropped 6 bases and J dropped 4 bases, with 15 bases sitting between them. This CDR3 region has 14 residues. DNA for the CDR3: TGTGCCAGCAGGCCCGCAGGACTGATCTATGGCTACACCTTC. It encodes CASRPAGLIYGYTF.

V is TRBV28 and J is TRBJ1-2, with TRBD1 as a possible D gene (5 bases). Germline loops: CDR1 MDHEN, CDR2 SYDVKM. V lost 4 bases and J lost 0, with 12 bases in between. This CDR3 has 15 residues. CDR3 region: CASSSPTGANYGYTF. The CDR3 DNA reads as TGTGCCAGCAGTTCCCCGACGGGGGCTAACTATGGCTACACCTTC.

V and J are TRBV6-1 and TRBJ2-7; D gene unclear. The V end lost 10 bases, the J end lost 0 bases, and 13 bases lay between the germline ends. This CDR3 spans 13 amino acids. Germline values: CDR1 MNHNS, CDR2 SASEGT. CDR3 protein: CATETVSSYEQYF. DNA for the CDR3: TGTGCCACGGAGACTGTGAGCTCCTACGAGCAGTACTTC.

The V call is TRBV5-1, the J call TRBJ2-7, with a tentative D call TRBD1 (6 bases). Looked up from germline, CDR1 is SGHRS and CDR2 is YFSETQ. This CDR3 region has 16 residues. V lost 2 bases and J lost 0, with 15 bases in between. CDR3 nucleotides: TGCGCCAGCAGCTTCTCGGACAGCCTCCGCTCCTACGAGCAGTACTTC. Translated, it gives CASSFSDSLRSYEQYF. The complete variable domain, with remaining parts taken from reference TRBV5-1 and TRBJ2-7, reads KAGVTQTPRYLIKTRGQQVTLSCSPISGHRSVSWYQQTPGQGLQFLFEYFSETQRNKGNFPGRFSGRQFSNSRSEMNVSTLELGDSALYLCASSFSDSLRSYEQYFGPGTRLTVT.

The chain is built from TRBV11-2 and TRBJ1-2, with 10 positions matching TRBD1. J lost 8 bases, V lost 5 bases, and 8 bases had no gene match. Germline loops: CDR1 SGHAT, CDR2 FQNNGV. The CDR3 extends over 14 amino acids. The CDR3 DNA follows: TGTGCCAGCAGCCCGCGACAGGGGGCGCGGGGCTACACCTTC. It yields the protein CASSPRQGARGYTF.

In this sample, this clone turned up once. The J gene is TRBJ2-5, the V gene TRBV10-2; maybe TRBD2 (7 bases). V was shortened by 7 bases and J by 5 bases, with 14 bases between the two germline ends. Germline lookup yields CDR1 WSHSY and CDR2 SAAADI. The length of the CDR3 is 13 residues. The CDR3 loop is CASTGRGGETQYF. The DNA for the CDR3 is TGCGCCAGCACCGGCAGGGGAGGGGAGACCCAGTACTTC.

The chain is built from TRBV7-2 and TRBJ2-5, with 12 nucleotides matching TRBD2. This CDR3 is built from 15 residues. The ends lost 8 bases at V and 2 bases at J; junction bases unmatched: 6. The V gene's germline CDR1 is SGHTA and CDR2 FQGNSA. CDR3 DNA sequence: TGTGCCAGCCTGAGACTAGCGGGAGTTCAAGAGACCCAGTACTTC. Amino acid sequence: CASLRLAGVQETQYF. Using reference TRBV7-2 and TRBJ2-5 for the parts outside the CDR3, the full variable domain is GAGVSQSPSNKVTEKGKDVELRCDPISGHTALYWYRQSLGQGLEFLIYFQGNSAPDKSGLPSDRFSAERTGGSVSTLTIQRTQQEDSAVYLCASLRLAGVQETQYFGPGTRLLVL.

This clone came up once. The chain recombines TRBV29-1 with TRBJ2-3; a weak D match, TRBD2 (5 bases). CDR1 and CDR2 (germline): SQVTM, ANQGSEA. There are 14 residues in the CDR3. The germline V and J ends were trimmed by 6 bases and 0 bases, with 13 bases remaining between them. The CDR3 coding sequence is TGCAGCGTCCGACTACAAAGAAGCACAGATACGCAGTATTTT. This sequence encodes CSVRLQRSTDTQYF.

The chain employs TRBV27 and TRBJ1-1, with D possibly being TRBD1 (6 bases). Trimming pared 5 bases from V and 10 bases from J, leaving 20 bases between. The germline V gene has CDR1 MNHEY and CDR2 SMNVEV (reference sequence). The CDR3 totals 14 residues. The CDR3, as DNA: TGTGCCAGCAGTCCGGGACAAATGGCGCTGAGAGCTTTCTTT. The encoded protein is CASSPGQMALRAFF.

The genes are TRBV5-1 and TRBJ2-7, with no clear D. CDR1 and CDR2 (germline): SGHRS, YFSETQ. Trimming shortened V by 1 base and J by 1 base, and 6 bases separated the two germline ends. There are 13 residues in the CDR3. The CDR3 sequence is CASSLYTSYEQYF. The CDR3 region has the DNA TGCGCCAGCAGCTTGTACACATCCTACGAGCAGTACTTC.

The CDR3: CSVVGRGLGYGYTF. In DNA, the CDR3 is TGCAGCGTTGTGGGCAGGGGGCTAGGCTATGGCTACACCTTC. The V call is TRBV29-1, the J call TRBJ1-2; TRBD1 aligns across 8 bases. V was clipped by 4 bases and J by 4 bases; unmatched bases: 8. Per the germline V gene, CDR1 is SQVTM and CDR2 is ANQGSEA. The CDR3 sequence is 14 residues long.

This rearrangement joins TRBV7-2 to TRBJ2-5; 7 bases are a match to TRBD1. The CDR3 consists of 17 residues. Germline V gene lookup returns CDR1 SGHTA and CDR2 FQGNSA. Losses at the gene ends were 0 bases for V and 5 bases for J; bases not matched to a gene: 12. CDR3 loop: CASSLARIRQGRETQYF. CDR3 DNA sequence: TGTGCCAGCAGCTTAGCTCGAATCCGACAGGGTAGGGAGACCCAGTACTTC.

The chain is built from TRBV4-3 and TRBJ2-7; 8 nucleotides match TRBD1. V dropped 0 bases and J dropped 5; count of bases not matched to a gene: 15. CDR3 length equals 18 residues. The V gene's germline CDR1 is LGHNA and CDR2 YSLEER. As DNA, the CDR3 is TGCGCCAGCAGCCAAGAACCCCCCGGGGACAGGTCCGTGGACGAGCAGTACTTC. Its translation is CASSQEPPGDRSVDEQYF.

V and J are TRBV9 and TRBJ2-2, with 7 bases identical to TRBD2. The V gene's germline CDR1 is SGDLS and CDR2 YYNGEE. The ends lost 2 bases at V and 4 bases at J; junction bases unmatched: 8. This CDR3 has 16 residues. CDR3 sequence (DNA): TGTGCCAGCAGCGTCGGGATGGGGGGGTCCACCGGGGAGCTGTTTTTT. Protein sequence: CASSVGMGGSTGELFF.

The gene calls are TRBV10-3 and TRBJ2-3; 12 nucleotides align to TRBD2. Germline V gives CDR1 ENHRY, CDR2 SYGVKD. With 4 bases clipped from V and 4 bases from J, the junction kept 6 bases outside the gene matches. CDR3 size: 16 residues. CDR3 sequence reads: CAISGVSSGRADTQYF. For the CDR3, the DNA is TGTGCCATCAGTGGTGTATCTAGCGGGAGGGCAGATACGCAGTATTTT.

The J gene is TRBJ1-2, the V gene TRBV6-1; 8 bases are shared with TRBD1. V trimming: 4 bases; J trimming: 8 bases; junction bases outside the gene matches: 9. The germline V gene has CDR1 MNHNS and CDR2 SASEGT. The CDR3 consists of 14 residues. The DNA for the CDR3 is TGTGCCAGCAGTGGCCCCCAGGGGGCCATAGGCTACACCTTC. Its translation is CASSGPQGAIGYTF.

For the CDR3, the DNA is TGCGCCAGCAGCCAAGTAGGGGGAGCCACCGGGGAGCTGTTTTTT. Protein product: CASSQVGGATGELFF. The V gene is TRBV4-3, the J gene TRBJ2-2, with a possible D match to TRBD1 (6 bases). Trimming shortened V by 1 base and J by 4 bases, and 10 bases separated the two germline ends. Looked up from germline, CDR1 is LGHNA and CDR2 is YSLEER. The CDR3 loop spans 15 amino acids.

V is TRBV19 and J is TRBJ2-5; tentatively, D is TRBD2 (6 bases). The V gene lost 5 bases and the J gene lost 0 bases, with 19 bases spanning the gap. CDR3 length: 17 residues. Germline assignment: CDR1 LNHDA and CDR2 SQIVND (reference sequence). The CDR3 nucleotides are TGTGCCAGTAGTTTGGGGATAGCGGAAAGGTACCAAGAGACCCAGTACTTC. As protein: CASSLGIAERYQETQYF.

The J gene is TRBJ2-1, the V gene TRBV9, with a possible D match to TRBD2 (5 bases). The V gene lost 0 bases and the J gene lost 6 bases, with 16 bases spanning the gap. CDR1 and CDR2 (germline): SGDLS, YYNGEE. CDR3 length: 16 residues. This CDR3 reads CASSVEGRVVGNEQFF. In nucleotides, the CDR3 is TGTGCCAGCAGCGTAGAAGGGCGGGTAGTGGGCAATGAGCAGTTCTTC.